Each of the 14 T cell receptor beta chains below was sequenced from the same sample in a study of T cells after yellow fever vaccination. TCRdb passed the 5' RACE reads through MiXCR, listing each CDR3 protein once. The sample lists 110,000 or so distinct CDR3 sequences, 7.2% seen once, with over 2.5% in the top ten. The specimen comprised CD4+ T cells sorted from PBMCs, sampled 35 to 50 days after the first yellow fever vaccination. Source of these receptors: a man in his late teens or twenties who received the YFV17D yellow fever vaccine.

For this clonotype: A much larger clone sits a single nucleotide away, making a read error possible. The chain employs TRBV27 and TRBJ2-1; no firm D call. Germline V gene data show CDR1 as MNHEY and CDR2 as SMNVEV (reference sequence). CDR3 length: 13 residues. Trimming stripped 7 bases from V and 10 bases from J, with 17 bases between. Written as DNA, the CDR3 is TGTGCCAGCAAGAAGGACCCCACGCGGGAGCAGTTCTTC. Encoded protein: CASKKDPTREQFF.

This clonotype has at least ten counts. The chain is built from TRBV7-2 and TRBJ1-4, with D maybe TRBD1 (5 bases). Trimming left V 10 bases short and J 8 bases short, with 20 bases between. The CDR3 contains 14 residues. Germline V lookup: CDR1 SGHTA, CDR2 FQGNSA. CDR3 bases: TGTGCCACCGGGACGGGTGGGGCGAGGGAAAAACTGTTTTTT. Protein: CATGTGGAREKLFF.

This clonotype was recorded at least ten times. V is TRBV7-2 and J is TRBJ2-4, with 7 bases aligning to TRBD2. The ends lost 7 bases at V and 8 bases at J; junction bases unmatched: 8. CDR1 and CDR2 from the germline V gene are SGHTA and FQGNSA. The CDR3 contains 13 residues. The CDR3 spells CASKTKGGDIQYF. For the CDR3, the DNA is TGTGCCAGCAAGACGAAGGGAGGGGACATTCAGTACTTC.

This clonotype was seen repeatedly, ten times or more. The chain recombines TRBV7-2 with TRBJ1-6; 7 nucleotides line up with TRBD1. Germline loops: CDR1 SGHTA, CDR2 FQGNSA. The junction had 5 bases not matched to a gene; V was cut back by 5 bases and J by 10 bases. The CDR3 has 13 residues. As DNA, the CDR3 is TGTGCCAGCAGCGGACAGGAGAGGTCACCCCTCCACTTT. This gives the protein CASSGQERSPLHF.

This clonotype has a count of ten or more. The chain employs TRBV7-2 and TRBJ1-3; TRBD1 matches at 9 bases. CDR1 is SGHTA, CDR2 FQGNSA, per germline. The CDR3 extends over 18 amino acids. J lost 2 bases, V lost 2 bases, and 10 bases had no gene match. The CDR3 bases are TGTGCCAGCAGCTTACCGGGACAGGGTGGATACACTGGAAACACCATATATTTT. It translates to CASSLPGQGGYTGNTIYF.

This clonotype was found many times. This rearrangement joins TRBV5-1 to TRBJ2-1, with a possible D match to TRBD1 (6 bases). From germline, CDR1 is SGHRS and CDR2 YFSETQ. The CDR3 runs to 13 residues. The V end was cut by 5 bases, the J end by 2 bases, with 8 bases between. CDR3 coding DNA: TGCGCCAGCAGGTCAGGGGCCTACAATGAGCAGTTCTTC. Its translation: CASRSGAYNEQFF.

This clonotype was picked up many times. This sequence joins TRBV6-1 and TRBJ2-3; D not resolved. The V end was cut by 11 bases, the J end by 0 bases, with 9 bases between. Germline V CDR1 and CDR2: MNHNS, SASEGT. The CDR3 is 12 residues long. The CDR3 coding sequence is TGTGCCGGTCGAGCTAGCACAGATACGCAGTATTTT. Amino acids: CAGRASTDTQYF.

There are many counts of this clonotype. The V gene is TRBV5-1, the J gene TRBJ2-4, with TRBD1 identical over 7 bases. Germline CDR1 is SGHRS and CDR2 is YFSETQ. V lost 5 bases, J lost 8 bases, and 10 bases stayed unmatched. This CDR3 is built from 14 residues. The CDR3 DNA sequence: TGCGCCAGCAGAGAGACAGGGACCGTAGACATTCAGTACTTC. This gives the protein CASRETGTVDIQYF.

There are many counts of this clonotype. CDR3 loop: CASSRTHLGGDEQFF. CDR3 nucleotide sequence: TGCGCCAGCAGTCGAACCCACCTGGGAGGCGATGAGCAGTTCTTC. The genes are TRBV5-1 and TRBJ2-1; tentative D call: TRBD2 (6 bases). Deletions cut 5 bases from V and 8 bases from J, with 20 bases between. This CDR3 spans 15 amino acids. CDR1 and CDR2 (germline): SGHRS, YFSETQ.

This clonotype was detected many times. The chain links TRBV15 to TRBJ2-7, with D uncertain. The CDR3 totals 14 residues. CDR1 and CDR2 from the germline V gene are LNHNV and YYDKDF (reference sequence). V lost 0 bases, J lost 6 bases, and 12 bases lay in between. As DNA, the CDR3 is TGTGCCACCAGCAGAGATTTTGATGGTTCCGAGCAGTACGTC. Protein product: CATSRDFDGSEQYV.

This clonotype was detected many times. The chain carries TRBV20-1 and TRBJ2-3, with D uncertain. This CDR3 region has 14 residues. V shed 0 bases and J shed 2 bases, with 9 bases lying between them. In germline, CDR1 is DFQATT, CDR2 SNEGSKA (reference sequence). CDR3 in DNA: TGCAGTGCTAGAGATAATAGGCTCACAGATACGCAGTATTTT. This gives the protein CSARDNRLTDTQYF.

This clonotype was seen repeatedly, ten times or more. This chain's CDR3 is CSACTGVADTQYF. Written as DNA, the CDR3 is TGCAGTGCGTGTACAGGGGTGGCAGATACGCAGTATTTT. The chain couples TRBV20-1 to TRBJ2-3; TRBD1 aligns across 7 bases. The germline gives CDR1 DFQATT, CDR2 SNEGSKA (reference sequence). The trim removed 6 bases at V and 4 bases at J, leaving 7 bases unmatched. This CDR3 is 13 amino acids long.

This clonotype has at least ten counts. V usage is TRBV7-3 and J usage is TRBJ2-7; D possibly corresponds to TRBD1 (6 bases). Trimming removed 5 bases from V and 6 bases from J, with 14 bases in between. The CDR3 loop spans 13 amino acids. Per germline, CDR1 SGHTA and CDR2 FQGTGA. The chain's CDR3 is CASSEQLGGEQYF. The DNA of the CDR3 is TGTGCCAGCAGCGAGCAACTAGGGGGCGAGCAGTACTTC.

In this sample, this clonotype turned up many times. J is TRBJ1-5 and V is TRBV7-9; unclear D gene. Looked up from germline, CDR1 is SEHNR and CDR2 is FQNEAQ (reference sequence). V was cut by 4 bases and J by 2 bases, with 12 bases left in between. There are 15 residues in the CDR3. The CDR3 coding sequence is TGTGCCAGCAGCTCGGGCAATTTGGGCAATCAGCCCCAGCATTTT. Translating it yields CASSSGNLGNQPQHF.